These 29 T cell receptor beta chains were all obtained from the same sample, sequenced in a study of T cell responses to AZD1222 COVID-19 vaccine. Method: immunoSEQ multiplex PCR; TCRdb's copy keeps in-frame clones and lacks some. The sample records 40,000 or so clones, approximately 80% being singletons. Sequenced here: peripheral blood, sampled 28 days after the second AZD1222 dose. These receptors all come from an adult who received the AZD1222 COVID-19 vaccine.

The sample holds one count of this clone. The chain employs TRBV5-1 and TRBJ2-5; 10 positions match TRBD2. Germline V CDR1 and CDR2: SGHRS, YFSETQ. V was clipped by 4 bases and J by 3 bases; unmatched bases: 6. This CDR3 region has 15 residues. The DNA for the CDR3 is TGCGCCAGCAGCCTCTCGGGACTAGCGAAAGAGACCCAGTACTTC. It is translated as CASSLSGLAKETQYF.

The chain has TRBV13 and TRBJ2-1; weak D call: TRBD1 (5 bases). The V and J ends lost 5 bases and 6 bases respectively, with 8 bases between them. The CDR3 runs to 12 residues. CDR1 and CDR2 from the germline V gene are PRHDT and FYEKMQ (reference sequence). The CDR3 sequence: CASSARGNEQFF. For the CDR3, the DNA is TGTGCCAGCAGCGCTAGGGGCAATGAGCAGTTCTTC. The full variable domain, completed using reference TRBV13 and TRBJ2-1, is AAGVIQSPRHLIKEKRETATLKCYPIPRHDTVYWYQQGPGQDPQFLISFYEKMQSDKGSIPDRFSAQQFSDYHSELNMSSLELGDSALYFCASSARGNEQFFGPGTRLTVL.

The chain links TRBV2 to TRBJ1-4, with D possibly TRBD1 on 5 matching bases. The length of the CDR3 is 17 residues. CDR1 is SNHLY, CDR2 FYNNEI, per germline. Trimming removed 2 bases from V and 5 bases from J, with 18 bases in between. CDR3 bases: TGTGCCAGCAGTGAAATCCGAAATCGGGACTTAAATGAAAAACTGTTTTTT. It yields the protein CASSEIRNRDLNEKLFF.

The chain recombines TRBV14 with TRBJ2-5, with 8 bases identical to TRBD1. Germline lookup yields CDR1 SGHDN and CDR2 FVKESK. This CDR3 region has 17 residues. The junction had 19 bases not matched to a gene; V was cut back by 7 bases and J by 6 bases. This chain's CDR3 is CASTYGTGDFKSKTQYF. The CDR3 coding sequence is TGTGCCAGCACGTACGGGACAGGCGACTTCAAGTCGAAGACCCAGTACTTC.

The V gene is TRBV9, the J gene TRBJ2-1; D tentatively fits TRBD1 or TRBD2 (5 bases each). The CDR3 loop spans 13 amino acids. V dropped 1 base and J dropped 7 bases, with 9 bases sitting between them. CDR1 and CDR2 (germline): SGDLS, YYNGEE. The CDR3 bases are TGTGCCAGCAGCGTACTGGGGGAGAATGAGCAGTTCTTC. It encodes CASSVLGENEQFF.

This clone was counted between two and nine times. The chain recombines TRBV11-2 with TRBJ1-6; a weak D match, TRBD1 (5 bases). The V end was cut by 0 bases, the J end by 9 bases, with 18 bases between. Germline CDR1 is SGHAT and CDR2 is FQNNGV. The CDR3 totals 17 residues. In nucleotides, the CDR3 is TGTGCCAGCAGCTTAGATGCCAGGGCTAGCGGTGGTTCACCCCTCCACTTT. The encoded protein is CASSLDARASGGSPLHF.

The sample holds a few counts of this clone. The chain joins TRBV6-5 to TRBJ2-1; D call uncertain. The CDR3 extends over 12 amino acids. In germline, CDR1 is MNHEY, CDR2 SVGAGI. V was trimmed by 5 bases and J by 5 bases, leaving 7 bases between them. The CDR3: CASSPRNNEQFF. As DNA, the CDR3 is TGTGCCAGCAGTCCAAGGAACAATGAGCAGTTCTTC.

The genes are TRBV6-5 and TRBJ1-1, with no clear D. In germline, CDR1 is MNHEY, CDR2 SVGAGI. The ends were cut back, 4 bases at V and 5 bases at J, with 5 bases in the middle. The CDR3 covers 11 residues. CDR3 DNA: TGTGCCAGCAGTTGGGCTACTGAAGCTTTCTTT. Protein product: CASSWATEAFF.

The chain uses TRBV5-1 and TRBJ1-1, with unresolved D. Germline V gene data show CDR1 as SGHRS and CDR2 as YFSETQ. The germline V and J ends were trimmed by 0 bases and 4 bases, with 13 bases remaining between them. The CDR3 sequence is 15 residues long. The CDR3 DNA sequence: TGCGCCAGCAGCTTGGTCGCGGGAGCGATCACTGAAGCTTTCTTT. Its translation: CASSLVAGAITEAFF.

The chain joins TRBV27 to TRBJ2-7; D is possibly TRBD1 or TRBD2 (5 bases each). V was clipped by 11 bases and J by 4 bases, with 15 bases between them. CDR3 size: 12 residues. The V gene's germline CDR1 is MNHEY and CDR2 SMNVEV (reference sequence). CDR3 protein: CAARDARYEQYF. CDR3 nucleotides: TGTGCCGCCAGGGACGCGAGGTACGAGCAGTACTTC.

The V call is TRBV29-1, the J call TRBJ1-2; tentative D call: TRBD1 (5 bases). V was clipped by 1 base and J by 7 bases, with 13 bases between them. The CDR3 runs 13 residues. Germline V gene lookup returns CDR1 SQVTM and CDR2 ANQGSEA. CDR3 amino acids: CSVEVYGGGGYTF. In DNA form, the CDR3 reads TGCAGCGTTGAAGTATACGGGGGTGGTGGCTACACCTTC.

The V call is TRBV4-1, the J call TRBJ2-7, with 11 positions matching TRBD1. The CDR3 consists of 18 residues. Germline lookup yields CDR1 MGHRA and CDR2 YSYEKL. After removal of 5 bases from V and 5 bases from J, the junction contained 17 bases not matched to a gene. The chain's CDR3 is CASSFKLGPGTGGNEQYF. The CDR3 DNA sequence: TGCGCCAGCAGCTTCAAACTCGGACCCGGGACAGGGGGGAACGAGCAGTACTTC.

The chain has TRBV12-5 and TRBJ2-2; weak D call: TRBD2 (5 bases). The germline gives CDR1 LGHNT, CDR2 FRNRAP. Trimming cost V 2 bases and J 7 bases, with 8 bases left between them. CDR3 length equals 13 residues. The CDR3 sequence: CASGLFGGGELFF. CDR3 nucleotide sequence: TGTGCTAGTGGTTTGTTCGGAGGCGGGGAGCTGTTTTTT.

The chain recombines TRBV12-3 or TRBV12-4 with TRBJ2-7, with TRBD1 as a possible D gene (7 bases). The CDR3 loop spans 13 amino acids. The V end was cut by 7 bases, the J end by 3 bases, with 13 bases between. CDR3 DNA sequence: TGTGCCAGCACCTCAGGGGGGTACTACGAGCAGTACTTC. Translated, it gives CASTSGGYYEQYF.

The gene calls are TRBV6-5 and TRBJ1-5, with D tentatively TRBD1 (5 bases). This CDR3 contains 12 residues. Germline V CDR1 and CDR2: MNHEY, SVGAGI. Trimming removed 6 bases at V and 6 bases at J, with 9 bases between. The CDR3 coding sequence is TGTGCCAGCAGGGGGCAAGGTCAGCCCCAGCATTTT. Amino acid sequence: CASRGQGQPQHF.

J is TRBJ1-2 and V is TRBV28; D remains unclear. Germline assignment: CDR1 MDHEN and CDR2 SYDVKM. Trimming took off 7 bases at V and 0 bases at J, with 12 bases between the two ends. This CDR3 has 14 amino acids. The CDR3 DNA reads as TGTGCCAGCAAGGCAGGAGGTCCTAACTATGGCTACACCTTC. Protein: CASKAGGPNYGYTF.

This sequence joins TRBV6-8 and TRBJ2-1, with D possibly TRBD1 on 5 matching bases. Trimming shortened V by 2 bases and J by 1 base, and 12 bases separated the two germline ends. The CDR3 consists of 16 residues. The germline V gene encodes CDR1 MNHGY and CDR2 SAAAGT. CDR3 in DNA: TGTGCCAGCAGTTACCGCAGGGTAGGATCCTACAATGAGCAGTTCTTC. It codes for CASSYRRVGSYNEQFF.

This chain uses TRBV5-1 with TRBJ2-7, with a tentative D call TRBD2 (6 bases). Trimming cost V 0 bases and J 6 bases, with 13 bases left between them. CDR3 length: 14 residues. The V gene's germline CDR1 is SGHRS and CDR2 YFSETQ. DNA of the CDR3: TGCGCCAGCAGCTTGGCCCTCGGGGGATTCGAGCAGTACTTC. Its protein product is CASSLALGGFEQYF.

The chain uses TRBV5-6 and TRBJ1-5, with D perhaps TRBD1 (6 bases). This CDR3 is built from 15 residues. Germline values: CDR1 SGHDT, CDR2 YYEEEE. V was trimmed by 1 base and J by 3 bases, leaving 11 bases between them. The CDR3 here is CASSLRGRVNQPQHF. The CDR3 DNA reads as TGTGCCAGCAGCTTGAGGGGGAGGGTCAATCAGCCCCAGCATTTT.

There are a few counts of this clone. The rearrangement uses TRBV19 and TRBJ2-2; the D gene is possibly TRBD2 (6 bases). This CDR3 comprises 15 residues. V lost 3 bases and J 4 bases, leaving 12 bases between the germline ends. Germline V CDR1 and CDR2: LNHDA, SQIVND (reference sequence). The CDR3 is CASSIGGVVTGELFF. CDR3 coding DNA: TGTGCCAGTAGTATCGGCGGGGTCGTCACCGGGGAGCTGTTTTTT. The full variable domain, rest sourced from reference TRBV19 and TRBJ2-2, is DGGITQSPKYLFRKEGQNVTLSCEQNLNHDAMYWYRQDPGQGLRLIYYSQIVNDFQKGDIAEGYSVSREKKESFPLTVTSAQKNPTAFYLCASSIGGVVTGELFFGEGSRLTVL.

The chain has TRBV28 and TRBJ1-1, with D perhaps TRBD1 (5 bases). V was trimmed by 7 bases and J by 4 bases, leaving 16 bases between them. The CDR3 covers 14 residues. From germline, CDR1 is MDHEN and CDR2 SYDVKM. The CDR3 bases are TGTGCCAGCAATGCGGGGACTGTTGGCACTGAAGCTTTCTTT. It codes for CASNAGTVGTEAFF.

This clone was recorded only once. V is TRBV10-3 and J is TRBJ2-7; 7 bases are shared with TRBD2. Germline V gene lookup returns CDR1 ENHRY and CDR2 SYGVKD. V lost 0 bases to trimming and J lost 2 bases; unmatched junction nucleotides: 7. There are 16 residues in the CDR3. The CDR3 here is CAISESGRGSPYEQYF. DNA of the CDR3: TGTGCCATCAGTGAGTCAGGGAGGGGTAGTCCCTACGAGCAGTACTTC.

The CDR3 bases are TGTGCCAGTAGTAATCTGCAGGGGAACACTGAAGCTTTCTTT. Translation: CASSNLQGNTEAFF. The J gene is TRBJ1-1, the V gene TRBV19, with D tentatively TRBD1 (5 bases). The CDR3 consists of 14 residues. Trimming removed 4 bases at V and 1 base at J, with 10 bases between. Germline-derived CDR1 and CDR2 are LNHDA and SQIVND (reference sequence). Complete variable domain (other parts from reference TRBV19 and TRBJ1-1): DGGITQSPKYLFRKEGQNVTLSCEQNLNHDAMYWYRQDPGQGLRLIYYSQIVNDFQKGDIAEGYSVSREKKESFPLTVTSAQKNPTAFYLCASSNLQGNTEAFFGQGTRLTVV.

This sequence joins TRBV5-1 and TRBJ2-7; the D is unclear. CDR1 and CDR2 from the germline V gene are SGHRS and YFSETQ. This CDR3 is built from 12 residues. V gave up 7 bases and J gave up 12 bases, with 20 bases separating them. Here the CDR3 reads CASGPDGSTRYF. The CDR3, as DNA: TGCGCCAGCGGCCCCGACGGTTCAACACGGTACTTC.

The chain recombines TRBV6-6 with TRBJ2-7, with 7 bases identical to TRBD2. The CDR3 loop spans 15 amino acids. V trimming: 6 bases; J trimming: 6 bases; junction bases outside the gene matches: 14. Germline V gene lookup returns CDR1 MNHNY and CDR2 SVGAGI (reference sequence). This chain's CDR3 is CASRNPGRGQSEQYF. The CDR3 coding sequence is TGTGCCAGCAGAAACCCTGGGAGGGGCCAGTCCGAGCAGTACTTC.

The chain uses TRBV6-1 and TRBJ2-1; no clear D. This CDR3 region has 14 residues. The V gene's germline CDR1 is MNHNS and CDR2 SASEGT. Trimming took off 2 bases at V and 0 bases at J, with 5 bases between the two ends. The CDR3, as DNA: TGTGCCAGCAGTGAATTCCCCTCCTACAATGAGCAGTTCTTC. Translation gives CASSEFPSYNEQFF.

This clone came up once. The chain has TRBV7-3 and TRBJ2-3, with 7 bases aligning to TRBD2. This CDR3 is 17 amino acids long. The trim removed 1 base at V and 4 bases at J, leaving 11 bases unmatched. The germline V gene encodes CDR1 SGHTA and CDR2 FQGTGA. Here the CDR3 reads CASSLSPVGSGADTQYF. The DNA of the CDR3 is TGTGCCAGCAGCTTAAGCCCGGTAGGGAGCGGGGCAGATACGCAGTATTTT.

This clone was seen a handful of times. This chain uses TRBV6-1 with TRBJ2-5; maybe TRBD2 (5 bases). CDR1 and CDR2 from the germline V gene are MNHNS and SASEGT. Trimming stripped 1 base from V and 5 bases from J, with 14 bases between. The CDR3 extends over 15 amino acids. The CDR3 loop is CASSEGSRALETQYF. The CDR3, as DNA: TGTGCCAGCAGTGAAGGATCGCGGGCCCTTGAGACCCAGTACTTC.

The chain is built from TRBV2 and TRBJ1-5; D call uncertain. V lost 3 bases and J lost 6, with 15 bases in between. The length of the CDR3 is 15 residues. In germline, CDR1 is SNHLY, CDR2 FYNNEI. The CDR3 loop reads CASSEGRARGQPQHF. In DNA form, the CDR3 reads TGTGCCAGCAGTGAGGGCCGGGCACGAGGTCAGCCCCAGCATTTT.